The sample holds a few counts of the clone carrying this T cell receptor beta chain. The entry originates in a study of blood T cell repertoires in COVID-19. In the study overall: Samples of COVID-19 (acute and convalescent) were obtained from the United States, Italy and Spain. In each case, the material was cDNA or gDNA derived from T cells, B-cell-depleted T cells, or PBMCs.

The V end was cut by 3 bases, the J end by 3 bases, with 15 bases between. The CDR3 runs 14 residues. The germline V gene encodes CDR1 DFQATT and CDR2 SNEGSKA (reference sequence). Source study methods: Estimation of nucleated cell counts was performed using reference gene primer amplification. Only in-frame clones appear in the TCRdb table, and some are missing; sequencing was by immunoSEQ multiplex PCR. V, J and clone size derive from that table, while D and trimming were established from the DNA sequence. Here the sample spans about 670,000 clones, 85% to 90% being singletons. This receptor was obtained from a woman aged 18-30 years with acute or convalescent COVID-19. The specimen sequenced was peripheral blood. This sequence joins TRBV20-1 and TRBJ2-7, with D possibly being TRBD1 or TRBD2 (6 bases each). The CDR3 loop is CSASEGGSYYEQYF. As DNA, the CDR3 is TGCAGTGCTAGTGAGGGGGGAAGCTACTACGAGCAGTACTTC.